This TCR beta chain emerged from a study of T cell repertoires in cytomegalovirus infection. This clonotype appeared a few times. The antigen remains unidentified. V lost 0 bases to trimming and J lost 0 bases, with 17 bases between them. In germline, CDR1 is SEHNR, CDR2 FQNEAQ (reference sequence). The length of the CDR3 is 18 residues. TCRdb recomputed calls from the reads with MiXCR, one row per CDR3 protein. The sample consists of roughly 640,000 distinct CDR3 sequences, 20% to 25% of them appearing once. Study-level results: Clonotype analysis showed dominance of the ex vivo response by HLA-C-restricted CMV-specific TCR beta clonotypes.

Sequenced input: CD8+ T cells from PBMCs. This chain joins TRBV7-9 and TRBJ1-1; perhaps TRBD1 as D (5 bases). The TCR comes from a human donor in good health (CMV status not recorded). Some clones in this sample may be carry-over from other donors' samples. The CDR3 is CASSLAGGYRVMNTEAFF. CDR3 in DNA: TGTGCCAGCAGCTTAGCGGGGGGGTATAGGGTAATGAACACTGAAGCTTTCTTT.